This is a list of T cell receptor beta chains from one sample in a study of response to subunit inactivated influenza vaccine. From the RT-PCR reads, TCRdb called clonotypes with MiXCR, one entry per CDR3 protein. The sample carries around 570,000 distinct CDR3 sequences, 7.6% recorded once. Source: PBMCs from blood, taken about 23 months after vaccination. These TCRs come from a man between 50 and 69 years old who received an inactivated influenza vaccine. CDR3s include the opening cysteine and the closing phenylalanine or tryptophan.

v_call,j_call,cdr3_aa
TRBV20-1,TRBJ2-7,CSVQMVPGLAGVPYEQYF
TRBV28,TRBJ1-5,CASTGPVGNQPQHF
TRBV4-2,TRBJ2-7,CASSQDIWNYEQYF
TRBV15,TRBJ2-7,CATSRDHPGREQYF
TRBV3-1,TRBJ2-7,CASSQGGGVEQYF
TRBV20-1,TRBJ2-5,CSASLGTAQETQYF
TRBV12-3/TRBV12-4,TRBJ1-1,CASSLVPIRGTEAFF
TRBV7-8,TRBJ2-3,CASSTLVGGRDTQYF
TRBV28,TRBJ2-1,CASTNILPHEQFF
TRBV7-9,TRBJ1-5,CASSPGRAGEPQHF
TRBV20-1,TRBJ2-5,CSARRDMYQETQYF
TRBV28,TRBJ2-2,CASLRGTGELFF
TRBV7-2,TRBJ2-7,CASSLDSGGTYEQYF
TRBV4-2,TRBJ2-7,CASSQTGGLSYKQYF
TRBV6-1,TRBJ2-1,CASRITENNEQFF
TRBV12-3/TRBV12-4,TRBJ1-3,CASRRTGSLSGNTIYF
TRBV5-6,TRBJ2-1,CASSLVTYNEQFF
TRBV30,TRBJ2-1,CAWSVQASGAYNEQFF